One and the same sample provided the 10 T cell receptor beta chains below, sequenced in a study of Ad26.COV2.S vaccination and SARS-CoV-2 variants. Method: immunoSEQ multiplex PCR; TCRdb's copy keeps in-frame clones and lacks some. The sample has about 97,000 clones, around 81% seen once. The sample consisted of peripheral blood, taken after recovery from COVID-19. Every receptor here comes from a human donor who had recovered from COVID-19.

This chain connects TRBV7-2 to TRBJ1-2; D call uncertain. The CDR3 consists of 15 residues. Germline values: CDR1 SGHTA, CDR2 FQGNSA. V lost 2 bases and J 2 bases, leaving 12 bases between the germline ends. This CDR3 reads CASSLNEGSNYGYTF. CDR3 DNA: TGTGCCAGCAGCTTAAATGAGGGATCGAACTATGGCTACACCTTC.

V gene TRBV5-1 combines with J gene TRBJ1-2; D is uncertain. V was pared by 0 bases and J by 8 bases, with 11 bases between. This CDR3 spans 13 amino acids. Germline lookup yields CDR1 SGHRS and CDR2 YFSETQ. The CDR3 reads CASSLAAQRGYTF. Written as DNA, the CDR3 is TGCGCCAGCAGCTTGGCCGCACAGCGGGGCTACACCTTC.

The chain carries TRBV24-1 and TRBJ1-1; perhaps TRBD1 as D (6 bases). The V gene's germline CDR1 is KGHDR and CDR2 SFDVKD. V lost 7 bases and J 4 bases, leaving 18 bases between the germline ends. The length of the CDR3 is 15 residues. The CDR3 protein is CATRLKADSSTEAFF. The CDR3 coding sequence is TGTGCCACCAGGTTAAAAGCGGACAGTTCCACTGAAGCTTTCTTT.

This clone was counted only a few times. This rearrangement joins TRBV13 to TRBJ2-3; 10 nucleotides align to TRBD2. Germline values: CDR1 PRHDT, CDR2 FYEKMQ (reference sequence). The CDR3 runs to 18 residues. V shed 2 bases, J shed 2 bases, and the junction held 10 bases outside the gene matches. The CDR3 region is CASSLKRGGRRFTDTQYF. In DNA form, the CDR3 reads TGTGCCAGCAGCTTAAAGCGGGGGGGCCGTAGGTTCACAGATACGCAGTATTTT.

The chain links TRBV10-1 to TRBJ2-1; 7 nucleotides match TRBD1. The CDR3 runs 14 residues. Unmatched junction bases numbered 7, after V lost 4 bases and J lost 7 bases. CDR1 is WNHNN and CDR2 is SYGVQD in the germline V gene (reference sequence). CDR3 residues: CASSAEGARNEQFF. In nucleotides, the CDR3 is TGCGCCAGCAGTGCAGAGGGGGCGCGGAATGAGCAGTTCTTC.

This clone was seen only a few times. Sequence at one end of the junction differs from germline and may be a read error. The chain joins TRBV10-3 to TRBJ2-1; 9 bases line up with TRBD2. The CDR3 is 18 residues long. Germline CDR1 is ENHRY and CDR2 is SYGVKD. CDR3 protein: CAISADGGSGGLYYEQFF. DNA of the CDR3: TGTGCCATCAGTGCCGATGGGGGTAGCGGGGGACTCTACTATGAGCAGTTCTTC.

Only a few counts were recorded for this clone. The CDR3, as DNA: TGTGCCAGCAGTGACAGGGGGCAATCACCCCTCCACTTT. This gives the protein CASSDRGQSPLHF. J is TRBJ1-6 and V is TRBV6-2 or TRBV6-3; 10 positions match TRBD1. CDR1 and CDR2 (germline): MNHEY, SVGEGT. The CDR3 totals 13 residues. V lost 5 bases to trimming and J lost 10 bases; unmatched junction nucleotides: 2.

The chain links TRBV19 to TRBJ1-1; 8 bases fit TRBD1. The CDR3 runs to 14 residues. Losses at the gene ends were 7 bases for V and 1 base for J; bases not matched to a gene: 5. Per the germline V gene, CDR1 is LNHDA and CDR2 is SQIVND (reference sequence). The CDR3 loop reads CASTQQGENTEAFF. The CDR3 bases are TGTGCCAGTACGCAACAGGGGGAGAACACTGAAGCTTTCTTT.

V gene TRBV5-5 combines with J gene TRBJ1-2, with 10 bases fitting TRBD1. This CDR3 spans 16 amino acids. Germline assignment: CDR1 SGHKS and CDR2 YYEKEE (reference sequence). J was trimmed by 4 bases and V by 0 bases; bases with no gene match: 6. CDR3 DNA sequence: TGTGCCAGCAGCTTGGGGACAGGGGGAGATATCTATGGCTACACCTTC. Amino acids: CASSLGTGGDIYGYTF. The whole variable domain, remainder taken from reference TRBV5-5 and TRBJ1-2, is DAGVTQSPTHLIKTRGQQVTLRCSPISGHKSVSWYQQVLGQGPQFIFQYYEKEERGRGNFPDRFSARQFPNYSSELNVNALLLGDSALYLCASSLGTGGDIYGYTFGSGTRLTVV.

This clone was seen a handful of times. This rearrangement joins TRBV2 to TRBJ1-1, with D maybe TRBD1 (6 bases). Per the germline V gene, CDR1 is SNHLY and CDR2 is FYNNEI. CDR3 size: 14 residues. V dropped 8 bases and J dropped 5 bases, with 18 bases sitting between them. The CDR3 region is CASAIRQVGTEAFF. The CDR3 DNA reads as TGTGCCAGCGCGATAAGACAGGTGGGAACTGAAGCTTTCTTT. Supplemented by reference TRBV2 and TRBJ1-1, the full variable domain reads EPEVTQTPSHQVTQMGQEVILRCVPISNHLYFYWYRQILGQKVEFLVSFYNNEISEKSEIFDDQFSVERPDGSNFTLKIRSTKLEDSAMYFCASAIRQVGTEAFFGQGTRLTVV.